This TCR beta chain originates from a study of cytomegalovirus exposure and HLA in healthy donors. Findings and caveats of the study: In an earlier analysis, most TCR beta V segments were productive about 87% or about 30% of the time. Reports described diagnosis of cytomegalovirus status by the classifier as highly specific and sensitive.

This PCR relied on a set of 60 Vbeta primers and 13 Jbeta primers. Clones were sequenced by immunoSEQ multiplex PCR, and TCRdb holds only the in-frame ones, with some missing. The sample records a few hundred thousand clones, 70% to 90% being singletons. About this clone: What it binds is unknown.

The origin of this receptor is a woman aged 18-29 years in good health and CMV-seronegative. The sequenced material came from PBMCs.

The CDR3 spells CASSLLLAGGTDTQYF. CDR3 bases: TGTGCCAGCAGTCTATTGCTAGCGGGGGGGACAGATACGCAGTATTTT. This rearrangement joins TRBV2 to TRBJ2-3; 12 bases map to TRBD2. The germline gives CDR1 SNHLY, CDR2 FYNNEI. V lost 5 bases, J lost 3 bases, and 6 bases stayed unmatched. The CDR3 extends over 16 amino acids.